Each of the 24 T cell receptor beta chains below was sequenced from the same sample in a study of CD8 T cells in Susac syndrome. An amount of RNA that ranged from about 0.45 to 1 ug was reverse transcribed with random hexamers. From the immunoSEQ multiplex PCR reads, TCRdb called clonotypes with MiXCR, one entry per CDR3 protein. The profile shows some 150,000 distinct CDR3 sequences, around 95% of them singletons. Sequencing input: CD8+ T cells from PBMCs. These receptors all stem from a human donor with multiple sclerosis.

This chain connects TRBV9 to TRBJ2-7; D may correspond to TRBD1 or TRBD2 (5 bases each). V lost 4 bases and J 5 bases, leaving 13 bases between the germline ends. The CDR3 extends over 13 amino acids. From germline, CDR1 is SGDLS and CDR2 YYNGEE. CDR3 nucleotide sequence: TGTGCCAGCAGCTATCAGGGAGCAGACGAGCAGTACTTC. Translation gives CASSYQGADEQYF.

The chain recombines TRBV7-9 with TRBJ2-3; D is ambiguous. Germline V gene lookup returns CDR1 SEHNR and CDR2 FQNEAQ (reference sequence). V lost 6 bases, J lost 6 bases, and 10 bases lay in between. The length of the CDR3 is 12 residues. The CDR3: CASSSLTDTQYF. DNA for the CDR3: TGTGCCAGCAGTTCCCTCACGGATACGCAGTATTTT. The full variable domain, in which reference TRBV7-9 and TRBJ2-3 provide the parts outside the CDR3, is DTGVSQNPRHKITKRGQNVTFRCDPISEHNRLYWYRQTLGQGPEFLTYFQNEAQLEKSRLLSDRFSAERPKGSFSTLEIQRTEQGDSAMYLCASSSLTDTQYFGPGTRLTVL.

The chain employs TRBV7-9 and TRBJ1-1; D may be TRBD1 (6 bases). Germline V gene lookup returns CDR1 SEHNR and CDR2 FQNEAQ (reference sequence). V was clipped by 8 bases and J by 0 bases, with 16 bases between them. The CDR3 spans 15 residues. In DNA, the CDR3 is TGTGCCAGCGGAGGGGGAGCCATACTGAACACTGAAGCTTTCTTT. Amino acids: CASGGGAILNTEAFF.

The chain recombines TRBV3-1 with TRBJ2-7; D may be TRBD1 (6 bases). Per germline, CDR1 LGHDT and CDR2 YNNKEL (reference sequence). CDR3 length: 14 residues. The V and J ends lost 0 bases and 6 bases respectively, with 12 bases between them. DNA for the CDR3: TGTGCCAGCAGCCAAGATAGGGGGAACAGCGAGCAGTACTTC. Protein sequence: CASSQDRGNSEQYF.

This chain connects TRBV24-1 to TRBJ2-2; the D is unclear. Trimming stripped 2 bases from V and 7 bases from J, with 7 bases between. The CDR3 consists of 13 residues. Germline V gives CDR1 KGHDR, CDR2 SFDVKD. The CDR3, as DNA: TGTGCCACCAGTGATTCCCATTACGGGGAGCTGTTTTTT. It encodes CATSDSHYGELFF.

This rearrangement joins TRBV30 to TRBJ2-4; TRBD2 aligns across 10 bases. The CDR3 consists of 17 residues. Germline assignment: CDR1 GTSNPN and CDR2 SVGIG (reference sequence). Trimming cost V 1 base and J 6 bases; bases outside gene matches: 12. CDR3 bases: TGTGCCTGGAGTGGCACCCCTAGCGGGGGAGGAGGAAACATTCAGTACTTC. Residues: CAWSGTPSGGGGNIQYF.

This rearrangement joins TRBV27 to TRBJ2-3; TRBD1 is a possible D gene (6 bases). Trimming pared 8 bases from V and 4 bases from J, leaving 10 bases between. Germline V CDR1 and CDR2: MNHEY, SMNVEV (reference sequence). The CDR3 sequence is 12 residues long. CDR3 in amino acids: CASQGFADTQYF. The CDR3 DNA reads TGTGCCAGCCAGGGGTTCGCAGATACGCAGTATTTT.

The chain links TRBV7-9 to TRBJ1-5, with TRBD1 as a possible D gene (5 bases). The CDR3 sequence is 15 residues long. Trimming removed 2 bases from V and 5 bases from J, with 13 bases in between. Germline CDR1 and CDR2: SEHNR and FQNEAQ (reference sequence). The CDR3 sequence is CASSLSQAGDQPQHF. The CDR3 DNA is TGTGCCAGCAGCTTATCACAGGCCGGGGATCAGCCCCAGCATTTT. Supplemented by reference TRBV7-9 and TRBJ1-5, the full variable domain reads DTGVSQNPRHKITKRGQNVTFRCDPISEHNRLYWYRQTLGQGPEFLTYFQNEAQLEKSRLLSDRFSAERPKGSFSTLEIQRTEQGDSAMYLCASSLSQAGDQPQHFGDGTRLSIL.

The chain carries TRBV7-9 and TRBJ2-4; 9 positions agree with TRBD1. The CDR3 is 14 residues long. Per germline, CDR1 SEHNR and CDR2 FQNEAQ (reference sequence). The trim removed 4 bases at V and 8 bases at J, leaving 6 bases unmatched. The CDR3 reads CASSYPGQGDIQYF. CDR3 DNA: TGTGCCAGCAGCTACCCGGGACAGGGAGACATTCAGTACTTC.

As DNA, the CDR3 is TGTGCCACCAGCGACAACCCCGGGGAGCTGTTTTTT. As protein: CATSDNPGELFF. The chain employs TRBV15 and TRBJ2-2, with D unresolved. Germline V gene lookup returns CDR1 LNHNV and CDR2 YYDKDF (reference sequence). CDR3 size: 12 residues. The V end was cut by 5 bases, the J end by 6 bases, with 7 bases between.

The chain combines TRBV29-1 with TRBJ2-1; 7 bases line up with TRBD2. V lost 7 bases and J lost 5; bases outside the gene matches: 8. CDR3 length equals 13 residues. The germline V gene encodes CDR1 SQVTM and CDR2 ANQGSEA. In DNA, the CDR3 is TGCAGCGCCCTACTAGCGAGGAACAATGAGCAGTTCTTC. Amino acid sequence: CSALLARNNEQFF.

The CDR3 DNA reads as TGTGCCAGCAGCACGGACAGGGTAGATGGCTACACCTTC. The encoded protein is CASSTDRVDGYTF. The rearrangement links TRBV12-3 or TRBV12-4 to TRBJ1-2; 8 bases line up with TRBD1. Trimming cost V 6 bases and J 6 bases; bases outside gene matches: 6. This CDR3 comprises 13 residues.

This clonotype was recorded a few times. The chain joins TRBV2 to TRBJ2-1; D gene uncertain. The V gene lost 7 bases and the J gene lost 6 bases, with 4 bases spanning the gap. The germline CDR1 and CDR2 sequences are SNHLY and FYNNEI. The CDR3 is 10 residues long. The CDR3 here is CASTGNEQFF. The CDR3 DNA reads TGTGCCAGCACCGGCAATGAGCAGTTCTTC.

The rearrangement links TRBV20-1 to TRBJ2-7, with D possibly being TRBD2 (6 bases). The CDR3 is made up of 13 amino acids. Germline lookup yields CDR1 DFQATT and CDR2 SNEGSKA (reference sequence). V was cut by 7 bases and J by 3 bases, with 16 bases left in between. The CDR3 bases are TGCAGTGTAGTCCCCACCGGGGGCTACGAGCAGTACTTC. Its translation is CSVVPTGGYEQYF.

J is TRBJ2-5 and V is TRBV11-2; 8 nucleotides agree with TRBD2. This CDR3 has 16 amino acids. CDR1 is SGHAT and CDR2 is FQNNGV in the germline V gene. V was pared by 5 bases and J by 1 base, with 9 bases of the junction left unmatched. The CDR3 is CASSPGDSGVQETQYF. CDR3 DNA: TGTGCCAGCAGCCCCGGTGATAGCGGGGTCCAAGAGACCCAGTACTTC.

The chain is built from TRBV25-1 and TRBJ1-6, with D uncertain. Trimming took 5 bases from V and 8 from J, leaving 10 bases between them. In germline, CDR1 is MGHDK, CDR2 SYGVNS. This CDR3 spans 13 amino acids. The CDR3 DNA reads as TGTGCCAGCAGTTTAGCCTCCCATTCACCCCTCCACTTT. Protein: CASSLASHSPLHF.

J is TRBJ1-1 and V is TRBV2; D not certain. V dropped 8 bases and J dropped 3 bases, with 10 bases sitting between them. The CDR3 covers 12 residues. The germline V gene encodes CDR1 SNHLY and CDR2 FYNNEI. CDR3 protein: CASRGSYTEAFF. DNA for the CDR3: TGTGCCAGCCGCGGGTCCTACACTGAAGCTTTCTTT. The full variable domain, in which reference TRBV2 and TRBJ1-1 provide the parts outside the CDR3, is EPEVTQTPSHQVTQMGQEVILRCVPISNHLYFYWYRQILGQKVEFLVSFYNNEISEKSEIFDDQFSVERPDGSNFTLKIRSTKLEDSAMYFCASRGSYTEAFFGQGTRLTVV.

The rearrangement joins TRBV4-1 to TRBJ2-7; no firm D call. Deletions cut 4 bases from V and 3 bases from J, with 16 bases between. Germline V gene data show CDR1 as MGHRA and CDR2 as YSYEKL. This CDR3 is 15 amino acids long. This CDR3 reads CASSPETEVFYEQYF. As DNA, the CDR3 is TGCGCCAGCAGCCCTGAGACTGAAGTCTTCTACGAGCAGTACTTC.

For the CDR3, the DNA is TGTGCCTGGACACAGGGAAGCACAGATACGCAGTATTTT. Its translation is CAWTQGSTDTQYF. V usage is TRBV30 and J usage is TRBJ2-3, with a possible D match to TRBD1 (6 bases). The V end lost 4 bases, the J end lost 0 bases, and 8 bases lay between the germline ends. The CDR3 totals 13 residues. Germline CDR1 and CDR2: GTSNPN and SVGIG (reference sequence).

The chain combines TRBV2 with TRBJ2-5; D remains unclear. CDR1 and CDR2 (germline): SNHLY, FYNNEI. The CDR3 has 10 amino acids. V gave up 6 bases and J gave up 11 bases, with 10 bases separating them. The CDR3 sequence is CASRGRIQYF. CDR3 in DNA: TGTGCCAGCAGGGGCAGGATTCAGTACTTC.

V and J are TRBV7-9 and TRBJ2-7; tentative D call: TRBD1 (5 bases). CDR1 and CDR2 (germline): SEHNR, FQNEAQ (reference sequence). V gave up 5 bases and J gave up 3 bases, with 14 bases separating them. The CDR3 spans 14 residues. The CDR3 DNA is TGTGCCAGCAGCCTTGGGGCAGCAGACTACGAGCAGTACTTC. Protein product: CASSLGAADYEQYF.

The rearrangement links TRBV3-1 to TRBJ2-1; D remains unclear. V was cut by 3 bases and J by 5 bases, with 20 bases left in between. This CDR3 contains 17 residues. Germline V lookup: CDR1 LGHDT, CDR2 YNNKEL (reference sequence). CDR3 nucleotide sequence: TGTGCCAGCAGCCATCAAAGACTCACAAGGACGGACAATGAGCAGTTCTTC. Protein product: CASSHQRLTRTDNEQFF.

This clonotype was seen only once. The rearrangement links TRBV7-9 to TRBJ1-1; no firm D call. CDR1 is SEHNR, CDR2 FQNEAQ, per germline (reference sequence). The CDR3 covers 13 residues. The V and J ends lost 5 bases and 3 bases respectively, with 10 bases between them. The CDR3 loop is CASSPSTDTEAFF. The CDR3 DNA sequence: TGTGCCAGCAGCCCCTCGACGGACACTGAAGCTTTCTTT.

The genes are TRBV30 and TRBJ2-2, with D maybe TRBD2 (5 bases). The CDR3 loop spans 12 amino acids. Looked up from germline, CDR1 is GTSNPN and CDR2 is SVGIG (reference sequence). Deletions cut 4 bases from V and 6 bases from J, with 9 bases between. CDR3 DNA sequence: TGTGCCTGGATATCCGGGGCCGGGGAGCTGTTTTTT. It is translated as CAWISGAGELFF.